This T cell receptor beta chain was identified during a study of blood T cell repertoires in COVID-19. Overall study: From the United States, Italy and Spain came samples of acute and convalescent COVID-19.

The V gene lost 6 bases and the J gene lost 4 bases, with 12 bases spanning the gap. The germline CDR1 and CDR2 sequences are MNHEY and SMNVEV (reference sequence). The CDR3 is 13 amino acids. The protocol was immunoSEQ multiplex PCR, while the TCRdb copy is restricted to in-frame clones and leaves out a portion. The table shows 89,000 or so clones, with about 96% occurring only once. The V and J genes are TRBV27 and TRBJ2-5; the D gene is possibly TRBD1 (6 bases). The sequence derives from a human donor with active COVID-19. The donor label of this sample is uncertain. The sequencing input was peripheral blood. CDR3 in amino acids: CASSTGFAETQYF. The CDR3 nucleotides are TGTGCCAGCAGCACAGGGTTTGCAGAGACCCAGTACTTC.